This record looks at one TCR beta chain sequence and its context. CDR1 is KGHSH and CDR2 is LQKENI in the germline V gene. V was pared by 4 bases and J by 4 bases, with 11 bases between. The CDR3 has 14 amino acids. These data come from a study of control samples from healthy donors and cancer patients. Only in-frame clones appear in the TCRdb table, and some are missing; sequencing was by immunoSEQ multiplex PCR. In the table there are 120,000 or so clones, over 85% of which are singletons. The specimen was blood. This chain joins TRBV18 and TRBJ1-5; D uncertain. The receptor was isolated from a man aged 30 to 39 in good health. The CDR3 DNA reads TGTGCCAGCTCACAATTGGGGTCGAATCAGCCCCAGCATTTT. Translating it yields CASSQLGSNQPQHF. The entire variable domain, with the rest obtained from reference TRBV18 and TRBJ1-5, is as follows: NAGVMQNPRHLVRRRGQEARLRCSPMKGHSHVYWYRQLPEEGLKFMVYLQKENIIDESGMPKERFSAEFPKEGPSILRIQQVVRGDSAAYFCASSQLGSNQPQHFGDGTRLSIL.